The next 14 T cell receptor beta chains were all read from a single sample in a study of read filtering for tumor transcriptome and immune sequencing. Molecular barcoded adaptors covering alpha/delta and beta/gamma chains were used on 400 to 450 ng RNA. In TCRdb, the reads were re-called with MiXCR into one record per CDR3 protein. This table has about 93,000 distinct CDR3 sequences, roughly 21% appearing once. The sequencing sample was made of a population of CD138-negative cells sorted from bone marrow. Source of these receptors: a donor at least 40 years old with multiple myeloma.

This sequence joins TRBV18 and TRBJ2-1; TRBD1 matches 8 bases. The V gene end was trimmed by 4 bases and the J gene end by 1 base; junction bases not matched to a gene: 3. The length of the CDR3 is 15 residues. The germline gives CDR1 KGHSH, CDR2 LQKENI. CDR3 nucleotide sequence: TGTGCCAGCTCACACCGGGACAGGTCCTACAATGAGCAGTTCTTC. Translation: CASSHRDRSYNEQFF.

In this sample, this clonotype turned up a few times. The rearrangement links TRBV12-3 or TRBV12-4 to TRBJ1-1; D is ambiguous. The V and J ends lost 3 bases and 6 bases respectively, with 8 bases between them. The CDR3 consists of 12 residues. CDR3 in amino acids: CASSFLGAEAFF. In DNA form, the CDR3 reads TGTGCCAGCAGTTTTCTGGGAGCTGAAGCTTTCTTT.

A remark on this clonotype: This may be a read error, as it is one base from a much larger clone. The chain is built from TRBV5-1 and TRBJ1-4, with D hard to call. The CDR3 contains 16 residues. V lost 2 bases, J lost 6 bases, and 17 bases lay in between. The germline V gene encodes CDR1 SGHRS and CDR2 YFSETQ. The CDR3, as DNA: TGCGCCAGCAGCTTAGAGGGTTCAGGCCGGGATGAAAAACTGTTTTTT. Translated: CASSLEGSGRDEKLFF.

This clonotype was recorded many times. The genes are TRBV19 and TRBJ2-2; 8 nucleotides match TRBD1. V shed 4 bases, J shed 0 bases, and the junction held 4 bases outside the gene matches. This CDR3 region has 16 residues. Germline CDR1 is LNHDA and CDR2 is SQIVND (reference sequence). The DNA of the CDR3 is TGTGCCAGTAGTAAACAGGGGGAGACGAACACCGGGGAGCTGTTTTTT. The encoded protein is CASSKQGETNTGELFF.

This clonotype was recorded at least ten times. The CDR3 loop is CASEDRTEETQYF. The CDR3 coding sequence is TGTGCCAGCGAAGACAGGACTGAAGAGACCCAGTACTTC. This chain connects TRBV28 to TRBJ2-5, with D tentatively TRBD1 (6 bases). V lost 8 bases and J 3 bases, leaving 13 bases between the germline ends. The CDR3 totals 13 residues. Germline V CDR1 and CDR2: MDHEN, SYDVKM.

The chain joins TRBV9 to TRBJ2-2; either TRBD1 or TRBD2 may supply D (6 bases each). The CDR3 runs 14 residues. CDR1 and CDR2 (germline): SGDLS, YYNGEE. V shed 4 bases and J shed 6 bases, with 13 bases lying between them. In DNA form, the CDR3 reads TGTGCCAGCAGCTTACGAGGGGGGCCCGGGGAGCTGTTTTTT. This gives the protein CASSLRGGPGELFF.

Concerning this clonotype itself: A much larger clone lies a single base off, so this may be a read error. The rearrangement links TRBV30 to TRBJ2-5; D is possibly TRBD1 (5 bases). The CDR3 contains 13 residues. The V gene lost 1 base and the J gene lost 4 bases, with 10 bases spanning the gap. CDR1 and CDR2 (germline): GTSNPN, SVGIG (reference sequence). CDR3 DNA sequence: TGTGCCTGGAGTGCACAGGTAGGAGAGACCCAGTACTTC. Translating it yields CAWSAQVGETQYF.

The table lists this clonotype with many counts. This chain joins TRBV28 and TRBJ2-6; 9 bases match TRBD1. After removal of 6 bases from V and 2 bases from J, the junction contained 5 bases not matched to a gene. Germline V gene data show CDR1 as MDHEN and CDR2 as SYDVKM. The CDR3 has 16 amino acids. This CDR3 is CASRGTGRTGANVLTF. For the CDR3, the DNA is TGTGCCAGCAGGGGGACAGGGAGGACTGGGGCCAACGTCCTGACTTTC.

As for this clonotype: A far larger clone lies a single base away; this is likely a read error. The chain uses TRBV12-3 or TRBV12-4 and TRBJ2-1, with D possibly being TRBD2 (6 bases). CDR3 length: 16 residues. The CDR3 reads CANSLEPGLPYNEQFF. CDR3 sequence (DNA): TGTGCCAACAGTTTAGAGCCGGGACTGCCCTACAATGAGCAGTTCTTC.

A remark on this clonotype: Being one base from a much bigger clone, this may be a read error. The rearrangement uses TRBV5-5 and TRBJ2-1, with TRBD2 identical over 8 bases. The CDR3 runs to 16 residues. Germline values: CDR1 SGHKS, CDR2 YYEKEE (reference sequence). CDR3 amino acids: CASSGPGLGDYNELFF. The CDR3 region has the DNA TGTGCCAGCAGCGGGCCGGGACTAGGAGACTACAATGAGCTGTTCTTC.

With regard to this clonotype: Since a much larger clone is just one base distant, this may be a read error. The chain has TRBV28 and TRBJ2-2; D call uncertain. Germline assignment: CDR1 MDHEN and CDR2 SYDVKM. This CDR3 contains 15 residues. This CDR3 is CAGSSTPSNTGELFF. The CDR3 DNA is TGTGCCGGCAGTTCCACCCCCTCGAACACCGGGGAGCTGTTTTTT.

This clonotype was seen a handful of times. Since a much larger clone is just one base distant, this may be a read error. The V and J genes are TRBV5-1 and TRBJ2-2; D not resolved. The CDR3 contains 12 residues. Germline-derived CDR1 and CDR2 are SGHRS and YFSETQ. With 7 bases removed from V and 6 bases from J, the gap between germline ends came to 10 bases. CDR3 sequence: CASRPEAGELFF. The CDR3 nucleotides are TGCGCCAGCCGTCCCGAAGCCGGGGAGCTGTTTTTT.

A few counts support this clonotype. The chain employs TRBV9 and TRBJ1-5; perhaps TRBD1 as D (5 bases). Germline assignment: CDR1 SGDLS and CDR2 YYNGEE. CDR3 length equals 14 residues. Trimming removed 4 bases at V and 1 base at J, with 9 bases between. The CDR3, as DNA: TGTGCCAGCAGCCCGGGGGGGAGCAATCAGCCCCAGCATTTT. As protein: CASSPGGSNQPQHF. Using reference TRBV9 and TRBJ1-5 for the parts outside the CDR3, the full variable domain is DSGVTQTPKHLITATGQRVTLRCSPRSGDLSVYWYQQSLDQGLQFLIQYYNGEERAKGNILERFSAQQFPDLHSELNLSSLELGDSALYFCASSPGGSNQPQHFGDGTRLSIL.

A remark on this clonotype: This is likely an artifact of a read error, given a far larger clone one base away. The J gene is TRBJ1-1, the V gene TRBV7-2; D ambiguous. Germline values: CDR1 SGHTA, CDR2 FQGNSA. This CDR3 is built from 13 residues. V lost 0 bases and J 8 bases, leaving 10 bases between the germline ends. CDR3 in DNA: TGTGCCAGCAGCTTAGCGACCAAGGTCGAAGCTTTCTTT. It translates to CASSLATKVEAFF.